A selection of T cell receptor beta chains follows, all from one sample in a study of T-cell reconstitution after alpha-beta-depleted transplantation in children. TCRdb recomputed calls from the PCR reads with MiXCR, one row per CDR3 protein. The data hold just over 950,000 distinct CDR3 sequences, with about 29% observed a single time. The sequencing here drew on PBMCs, mostly from graft donor cells, taken 360 days after TCRalphabeta/CD19-depleted stem cell transplant. Source of these receptors: a boy under two years old who had a stem cell transplant for SCID, so the T cells may come from the graft donor. Both conserved end residues are part of each CDR3. Fields, in order: CDR3 protein, CDR3 DNA, clone size, V gene, J gene, D gene. The D gene is left open where the match is weak. The listing skips clone size in some rows; elsewhere it reads once, few, many or a size class.

CASTLNGLAQYF	TGTGCCAGCACCCTGAACGGACTAGCGCAGTATTTT	few	TRBV12-3/TRBV12-4	TRBJ2-3	TRBD2
CASSYQGGRELFF	TGTGCCAGCAGTTACCAAGGGGGCCGGGAGCTGTTTTTT	many	TRBV6-2/TRBV6-3	TRBJ2-2	TRBD1
CASSLEIASGGAVADEQFF	TGTGCCAGCAGCCTAGAGATCGCTAGCGGGGGGGCCGTGGCGGATGAGCAGTTCTTC	.	TRBV4-2	TRBJ2-1	TRBD2
CASSDRDRGLLNYGYTF	TGTGCCAGCAGCGACCGGGACAGGGGCCTCCTTAACTATGGCTACACCTTC	few	TRBV9	TRBJ1-2	TRBD1
CSVGTSPSTDTQYF	TGCAGCGTCGGGACTAGCCCTAGCACAGATACGCAGTATTTT	few	TRBV29-1	TRBJ2-3	TRBD2
CASSLLTGYNEQFF	TGTGCCAGCAGCTTATTGACAGGCTACAATGAGCAGTTCTTC	few	TRBV7-9	TRBJ2-1	.
CASSSLTVQPQHF	TGTGCCAGCAGTTCCCTCACAGTACAGCCCCAGCATTTT	few	TRBV12-3/TRBV12-4	TRBJ1-5	.
CSARGTGTYTGELFF	TGCAGTGCTAGAGGTACCGGGACCTACACCGGGGAGCTGTTTTTT	.	TRBV20-1	TRBJ2-2	.
CASSSLGRESGGELFF	TGTGCCAGCAGTTCCCTCGGCAGGGAGAGTGGCGGGGAGCTGTTTTTT	few	TRBV6-5	TRBJ2-2	.
CASSQDVGIYGGMETQYF	TGCGCCAGCAGCCAAGACGTGGGGATATACGGGGGAATGGAGACCCAGTACTTC	.	TRBV4-1	TRBJ2-5	.
CSVSRLAGNYNEQFF	TGCAGCGTGTCAAGACTAGCGGGAAACTACAATGAGCAGTTCTTC	.	TRBV29-1	TRBJ2-1	TRBD2
CASSFGIGGDTQYF	TGTGCCAGCAGCTTCGGAATAGGGGGGGATACGCAGTATTTT	few	TRBV7-2	TRBJ2-3	.
CAIGDLTEAFF	TGTGCCATCGGCGACCTAACTGAAGCTTTCTTT	few	TRBV10-3	TRBJ1-1	.
CAISPVAGLNTQYF	TGTGCCATCAGTCCAGTAGCGGGGCTTAATACGCAGTATTTT	.	TRBV10-3	TRBJ2-3	TRBD2
CAISESAGYANTGELFF	TGTGCCATCAGTGAGTCAGCAGGGTACGCGAACACCGGGGAGCTGTTTTTT	few	TRBV10-3	TRBJ2-2	.
CSVPSGQGVWNYGYTF	TGCAGCGTCCCCTCGGGACAGGGCGTTTGGAACTATGGCTACACCTTC	once	TRBV29-1	TRBJ1-2	TRBD1
CSATRPTPNRGYEQYF	TGCAGCGCCACGCGGCCCACGCCAAACAGGGGTTACGAGCAGTACTTC	.	TRBV29-1	TRBJ2-7	TRBD1
CAIRDGTTDTQYF	TGTGCCATCAGGGACGGTACCACAGATACGCAGTATTTT	.	TRBV10-3	TRBJ2-3	.
CASREYNSYEQYF	TGTGCCAGCCGGGAGTACAACTCCTACGAGCAGTACTTC	few	TRBV28	TRBJ2-7	.
CASSPPYVGEQYF	TGTGCCAGCAGCCCCCCTTATGTGGGCGAGCAGTACTTC	few	TRBV5-5	TRBJ2-7	.
CASSFSLPSTDTQYF	TGTGCCAGCAGTTTTAGTCTACCCAGCACAGATACGCAGTATTTT	few	TRBV28	TRBJ2-3	.
CSASGTGDTQYF	TGCAGTGCTTCCGGGACAGGGGATACGCAGTATTTT	.	TRBV20-1	TRBJ2-3	TRBD1
CATSGLSRPARNTGELFF	TGTGCCACCAGTGGACTATCGCGACCCGCACGGAACACCGGGGAGCTGTTTTTT	.	TRBV24-1	TRBJ2-2	.
CASSRTGFGTEAFF	TGCGCCAGCAGCAGGACAGGGTTCGGGACTGAAGCTTTCTTT	few	TRBV5-1	TRBJ1-1	TRBD1
CASGSWDQETQYF	TGTGCCAGCGGGAGCTGGGATCAAGAGACCCAGTACTTC	few	TRBV28	TRBJ2-5	.
CASRGAGGTDTQYF	TGTGCCAGCCGGGGGGCCGGCGGCACAGATACGCAGTATTTT	many	TRBV12-3/TRBV12-4	TRBJ2-3	.
CASRRGTQYF	TGTGCCAGCAGGAGGGGGACCCAGTACTTC	few	TRBV2	TRBJ2-5	.
CASSIRRGPFTDTQYF	TGTGCCAGCAGCATCCGGCGGGGGCCCTTCACAGATACGCAGTATTTT	.	TRBV11-2	TRBJ2-3	.
CASSHRGRAEAFF	TGTGCCAGCAGTCACAGGGGAAGGGCTGAAGCTTTCTTT	.	TRBV27	TRBJ1-1	TRBD1
CASSLVAAMYF	TGTGCCAGCAGCTTGGTGGCAGCTATGTATTTT	.	TRBV5-4	TRBJ1-5	.
CASSQETAGNEQFF	TGTGCCAGCAGCCAAGAAACGGCCGGGAATGAGCAGTTCTTC	.	TRBV3-1	TRBJ2-1	.
CATRVDGGGELFF	TGTGCCACCAGAGTCGACGGCGGCGGGGAGCTGTTTTTT	.	TRBV12-3/TRBV12-4	TRBJ2-2	.
CASSGRQGSRAFF	TGCGCCAGCAGCGGGAGACAGGGCTCTCGGGCTTTCTTT	few	TRBV5-1	TRBJ1-1	TRBD1
CASSLDWQSSYNEQFF	TGTGCCAGCAGCTTAGATTGGCAGAGCTCCTACAATGAGCAGTTCTTC	.	TRBV11-2	TRBJ2-1	.
CASSLPRGKLFF	TGCGCCAGCAGCCTGCCGCGAGGAAAACTGTTTTTT	.	TRBV4-1	TRBJ1-4	.